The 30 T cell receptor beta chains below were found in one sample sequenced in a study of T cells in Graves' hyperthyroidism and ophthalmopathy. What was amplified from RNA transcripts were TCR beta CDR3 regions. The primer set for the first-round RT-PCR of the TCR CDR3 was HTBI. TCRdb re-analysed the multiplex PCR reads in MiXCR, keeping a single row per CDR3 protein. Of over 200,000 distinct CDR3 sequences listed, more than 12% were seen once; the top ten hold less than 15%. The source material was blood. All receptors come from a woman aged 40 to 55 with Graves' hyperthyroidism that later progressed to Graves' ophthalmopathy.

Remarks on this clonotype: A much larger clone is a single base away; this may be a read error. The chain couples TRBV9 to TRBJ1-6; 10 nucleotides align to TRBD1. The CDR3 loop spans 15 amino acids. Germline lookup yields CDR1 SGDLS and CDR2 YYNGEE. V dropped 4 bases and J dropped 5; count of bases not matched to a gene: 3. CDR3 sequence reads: CASSPGQGNNSPLHF. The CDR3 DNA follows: TGTGCCAGCAGCCCGGGACAGGGGAATAATTCACCCCTCCACTTT.

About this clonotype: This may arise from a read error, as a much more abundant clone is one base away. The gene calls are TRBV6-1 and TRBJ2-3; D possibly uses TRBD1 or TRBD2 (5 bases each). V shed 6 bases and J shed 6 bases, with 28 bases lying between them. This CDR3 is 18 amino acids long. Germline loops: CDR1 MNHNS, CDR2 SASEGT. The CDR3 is CASRTALNPGPTTDTQYF. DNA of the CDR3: TGTGCCAGCAGGACCGCCCTAAATCCGGGACCCACGACCGATACGCAGTATTTT.

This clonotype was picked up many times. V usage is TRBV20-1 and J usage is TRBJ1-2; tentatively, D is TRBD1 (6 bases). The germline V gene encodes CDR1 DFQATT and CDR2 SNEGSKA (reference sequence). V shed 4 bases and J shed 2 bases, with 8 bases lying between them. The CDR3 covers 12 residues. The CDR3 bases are TGCAGTGCTACAGGGGAAAACTATGGCTACACCTTC. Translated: CSATGENYGYTF.

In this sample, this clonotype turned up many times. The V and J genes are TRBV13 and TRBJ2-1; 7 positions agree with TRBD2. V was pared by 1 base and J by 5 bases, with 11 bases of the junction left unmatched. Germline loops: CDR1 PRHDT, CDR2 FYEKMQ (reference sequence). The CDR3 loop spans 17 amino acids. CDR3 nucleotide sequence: TGTGCCAGCAGCTTAGTGATTGCGGGAGTTACTAACAATGAGCAGTTCTTC. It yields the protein CASSLVIAGVTNNEQFF.

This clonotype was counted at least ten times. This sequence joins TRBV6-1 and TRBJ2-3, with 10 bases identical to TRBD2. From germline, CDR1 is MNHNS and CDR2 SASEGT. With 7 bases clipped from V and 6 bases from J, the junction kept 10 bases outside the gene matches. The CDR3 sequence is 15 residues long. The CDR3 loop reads CASTSVAGGSDTQYF. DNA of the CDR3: TGTGCCAGCACCTCTGTAGCGGGAGGCTCGGATACGCAGTATTTT.

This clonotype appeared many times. The CDR3 DNA reads TGTGCCACCAGCCCTCAGTCGAACACTGAAGCTTTCTTT. The encoded protein is CATSPQSNTEAFF. J is TRBJ1-1 and V is TRBV15; D is ambiguous. V was cut by 5 bases and J by 1 base, with 8 bases left in between. The CDR3 loop spans 13 amino acids. Germline CDR1 and CDR2: LNHNV and YYDKDF (reference sequence).

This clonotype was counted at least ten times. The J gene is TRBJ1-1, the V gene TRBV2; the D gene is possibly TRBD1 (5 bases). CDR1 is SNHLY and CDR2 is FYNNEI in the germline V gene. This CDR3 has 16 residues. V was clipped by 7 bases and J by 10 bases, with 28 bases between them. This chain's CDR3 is CASTAALVRDGERAFF. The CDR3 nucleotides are TGTGCCAGCACGGCCGCCCTTGTCCGGGACGGAGAAAGAGCTTTCTTT.

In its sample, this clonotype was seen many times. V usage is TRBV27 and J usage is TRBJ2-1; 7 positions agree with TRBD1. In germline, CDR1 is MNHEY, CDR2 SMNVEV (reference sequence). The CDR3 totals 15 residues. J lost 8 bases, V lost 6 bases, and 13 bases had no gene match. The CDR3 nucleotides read TGTGCCAGCAGCCACAGGGGTGCTTTTAGTTATGAGCAGTTCTTC. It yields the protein CASSHRGAFSYEQFF.

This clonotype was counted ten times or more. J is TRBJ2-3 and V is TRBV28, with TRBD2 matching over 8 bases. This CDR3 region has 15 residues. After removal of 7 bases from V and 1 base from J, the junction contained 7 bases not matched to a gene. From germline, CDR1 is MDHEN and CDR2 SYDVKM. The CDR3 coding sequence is TGTGCCAGCATAGGGCGGGAGGACGGCACAGATACGCAGTATTTT. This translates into CASIGREDGTDTQYF. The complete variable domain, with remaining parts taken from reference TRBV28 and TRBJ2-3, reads DVKVTQSSRYLVKRTGEKVFLECVQDMDHENMFWYRQDPGLGLRLIYFSYDVKMKEKGDIPEGYSVSREKKERFSLILESASTNQTSMYLCASIGREDGTDTQYFGPGTRLTVL.

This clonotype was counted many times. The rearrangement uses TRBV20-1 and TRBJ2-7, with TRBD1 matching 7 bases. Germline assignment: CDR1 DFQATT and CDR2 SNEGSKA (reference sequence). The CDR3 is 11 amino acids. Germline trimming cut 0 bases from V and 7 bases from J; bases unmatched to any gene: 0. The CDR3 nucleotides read TGCAGTGCTAGAGAGGACAGGGAGCAGTACTTC. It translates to CSAREDREQYF.

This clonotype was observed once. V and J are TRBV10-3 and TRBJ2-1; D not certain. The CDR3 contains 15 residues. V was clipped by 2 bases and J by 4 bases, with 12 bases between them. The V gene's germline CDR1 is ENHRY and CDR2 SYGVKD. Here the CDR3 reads CAISEPNDQYNEQFF. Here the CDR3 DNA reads TGTGCCATCAGTGAGCCCAACGACCAATACAATGAGCAGTTCTTC.

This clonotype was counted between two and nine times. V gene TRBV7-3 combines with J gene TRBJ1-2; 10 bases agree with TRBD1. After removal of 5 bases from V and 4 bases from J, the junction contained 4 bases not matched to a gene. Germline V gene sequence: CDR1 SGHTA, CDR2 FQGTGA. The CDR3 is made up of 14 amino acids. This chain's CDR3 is CASSLGQGGYGYTF. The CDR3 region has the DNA TGTGCCAGCAGCCTCGGACAGGGGGGCTATGGCTACACCTTC.

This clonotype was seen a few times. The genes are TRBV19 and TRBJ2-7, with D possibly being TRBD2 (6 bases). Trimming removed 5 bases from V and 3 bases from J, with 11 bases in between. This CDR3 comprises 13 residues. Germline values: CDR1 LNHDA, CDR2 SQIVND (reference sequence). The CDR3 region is CASSVGLHYEQYF. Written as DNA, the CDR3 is TGTGCCAGTAGTGTGGGACTTCACTACGAGCAGTACTTC.

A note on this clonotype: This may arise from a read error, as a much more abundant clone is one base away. CDR3 region: CSARWLAGGMTFLYNEQFF. For the CDR3, the DNA is TGCAGTGCTAGGTGGCTCGCTGGCGGGATGACGTTCCTCTACAATGAGCAGTTCTTC. The chain joins TRBV20-1 to TRBJ2-1; TRBD2 is a possible D gene (6 bases). The CDR3 loop spans 19 amino acids. Between the trimmed V and J ends, which lost 3 bases and 3 bases, there was a span of 27 bases. The germline CDR1 and CDR2 sequences are DFQATT and SNEGSKA (reference sequence).

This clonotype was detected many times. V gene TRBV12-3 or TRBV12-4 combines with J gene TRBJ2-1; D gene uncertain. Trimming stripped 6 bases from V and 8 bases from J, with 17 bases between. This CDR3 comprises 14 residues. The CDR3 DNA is TGTGCCAGCAGCGGATCAGGTATCGGTCATGAGCAGTTCTTC. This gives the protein CASSGSGIGHEQFF.

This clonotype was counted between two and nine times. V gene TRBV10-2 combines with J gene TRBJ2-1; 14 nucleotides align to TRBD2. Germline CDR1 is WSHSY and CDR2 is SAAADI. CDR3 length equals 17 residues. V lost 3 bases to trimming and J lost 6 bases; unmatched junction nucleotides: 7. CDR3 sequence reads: CASSDPGLAGVSNEQFF. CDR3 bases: TGCGCCAGCAGTGACCCGGGACTAGCGGGAGTTTCCAATGAGCAGTTCTTC.

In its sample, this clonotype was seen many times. CDR3 residues: CASNEGLYTQYF. In nucleotides, the CDR3 is TGTGCCAGCAATGAAGGACTTTATACGCAGTATTTT. The genes are TRBV28 and TRBJ2-3; TRBD2 is a possible D gene (5 bases). Trimming took off 7 bases at V and 7 bases at J, with 12 bases between the two ends. This CDR3 has 12 residues. Germline V gene data show CDR1 as MDHEN and CDR2 as SYDVKM.

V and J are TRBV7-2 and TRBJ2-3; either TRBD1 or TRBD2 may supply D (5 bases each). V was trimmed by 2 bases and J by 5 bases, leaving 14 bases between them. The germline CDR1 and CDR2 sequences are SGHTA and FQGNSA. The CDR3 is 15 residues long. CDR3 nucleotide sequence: TGTGCCAGCAGCTTAACCCTTATTGGGGGAGATACGCAGTATTTT. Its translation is CASSLTLIGGDTQYF.

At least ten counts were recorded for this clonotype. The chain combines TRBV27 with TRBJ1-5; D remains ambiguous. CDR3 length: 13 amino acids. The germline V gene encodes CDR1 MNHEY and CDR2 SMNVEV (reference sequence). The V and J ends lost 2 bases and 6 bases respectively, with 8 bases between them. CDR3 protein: CASSLGWGQPQHF. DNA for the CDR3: TGTGCCAGCAGTTTAGGGTGGGGTCAGCCCCAGCATTTT.

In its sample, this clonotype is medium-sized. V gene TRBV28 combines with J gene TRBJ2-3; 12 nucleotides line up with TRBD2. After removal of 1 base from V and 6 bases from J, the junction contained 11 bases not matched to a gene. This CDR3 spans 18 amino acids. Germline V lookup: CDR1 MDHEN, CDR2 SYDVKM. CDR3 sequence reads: CASSLFGRLAGGRDTQYF. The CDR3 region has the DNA TGTGCCAGCAGTTTATTTGGTCGGCTAGCGGGAGGGCGGGATACGCAGTATTTT. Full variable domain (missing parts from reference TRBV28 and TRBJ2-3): DVKVTQSSRYLVKRTGEKVFLECVQDMDHENMFWYRQDPGLGLRLIYFSYDVKMKEKGDIPEGYSVSREKKERFSLILESASTNQTSMYLCASSLFGRLAGGRDTQYFGPGTRLTVL.

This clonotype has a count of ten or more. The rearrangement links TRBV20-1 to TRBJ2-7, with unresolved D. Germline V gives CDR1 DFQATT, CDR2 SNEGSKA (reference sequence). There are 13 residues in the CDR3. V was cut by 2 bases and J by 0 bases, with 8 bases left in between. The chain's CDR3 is CSARQRNSYEQYF. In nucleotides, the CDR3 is TGCAGTGCTAGACAGCGCAACTCCTACGAGCAGTACTTC.

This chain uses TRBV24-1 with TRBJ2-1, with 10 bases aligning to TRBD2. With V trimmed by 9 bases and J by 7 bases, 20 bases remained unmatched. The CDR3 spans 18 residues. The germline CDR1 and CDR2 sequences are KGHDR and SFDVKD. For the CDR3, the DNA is TGTGCCACCCGGCCGGACAGGGCCCTAGCGGGAGTCTTAAATGAGCAGTTCTTC. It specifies CATRPDRALAGVLNEQFF.

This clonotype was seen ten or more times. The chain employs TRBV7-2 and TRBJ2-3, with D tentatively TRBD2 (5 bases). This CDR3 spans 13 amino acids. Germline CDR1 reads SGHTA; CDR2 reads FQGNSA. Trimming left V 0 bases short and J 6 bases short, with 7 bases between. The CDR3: CASSLAWRDTQYF. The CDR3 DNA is TGTGCCAGCAGCTTAGCGTGGAGGGATACGCAGTATTTT.

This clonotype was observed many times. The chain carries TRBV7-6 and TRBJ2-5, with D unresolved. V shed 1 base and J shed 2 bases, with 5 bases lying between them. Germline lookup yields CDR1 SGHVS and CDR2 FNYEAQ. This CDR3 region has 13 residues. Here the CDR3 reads CASSLVQQETQYF. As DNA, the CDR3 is TGTGCCAGCAGCTTAGTACAGCAAGAGACCCAGTACTTC.

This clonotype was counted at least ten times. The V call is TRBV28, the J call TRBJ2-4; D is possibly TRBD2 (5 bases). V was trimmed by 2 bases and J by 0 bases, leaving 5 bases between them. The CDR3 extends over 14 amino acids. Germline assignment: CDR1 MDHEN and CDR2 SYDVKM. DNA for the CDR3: TGTGCCAGCAGTTTACTAGCAGCCAAAAACATTCAGTACTTC. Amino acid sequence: CASSLLAAKNIQYF.

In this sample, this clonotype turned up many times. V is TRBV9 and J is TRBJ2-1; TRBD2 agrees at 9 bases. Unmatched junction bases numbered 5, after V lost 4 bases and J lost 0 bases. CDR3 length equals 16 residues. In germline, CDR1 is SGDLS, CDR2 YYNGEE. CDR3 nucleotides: TGTGCCAGCAGCCCTGGTAGCGGGAGCTCCTACAATGAGCAGTTCTTC. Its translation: CASSPGSGSSYNEQFF.

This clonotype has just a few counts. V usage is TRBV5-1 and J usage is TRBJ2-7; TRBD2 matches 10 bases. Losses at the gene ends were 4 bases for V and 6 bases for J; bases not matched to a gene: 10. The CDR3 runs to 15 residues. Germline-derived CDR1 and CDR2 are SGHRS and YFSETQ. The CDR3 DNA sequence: TGCGCCAGCAGCCGCCTAGCGGGAGCTGCCGCCGAGCAGTACTTC. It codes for CASSRLAGAAAEQYF.

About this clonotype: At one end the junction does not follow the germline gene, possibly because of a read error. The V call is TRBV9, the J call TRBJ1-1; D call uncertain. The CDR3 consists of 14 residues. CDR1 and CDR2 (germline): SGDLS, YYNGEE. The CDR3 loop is CASSVNVVNTEAFF. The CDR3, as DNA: TGTGCCAGCAGCGTAAACGTAGTGAACACCGAAGCTTTCTTT.

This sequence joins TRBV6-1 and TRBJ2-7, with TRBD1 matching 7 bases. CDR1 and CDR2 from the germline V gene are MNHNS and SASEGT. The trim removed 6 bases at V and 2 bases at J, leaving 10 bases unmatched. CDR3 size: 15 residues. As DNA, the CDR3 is TGTGCCAGCAGCCCACACGCAGGGGGACCCTACGAGCAGTACTTC. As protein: CASSPHAGGPYEQYF.

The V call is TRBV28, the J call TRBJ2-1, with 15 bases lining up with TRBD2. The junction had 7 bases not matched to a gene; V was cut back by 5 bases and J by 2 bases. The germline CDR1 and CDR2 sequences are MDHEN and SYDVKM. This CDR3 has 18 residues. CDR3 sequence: CASSHPWTSGRAYNEQFF. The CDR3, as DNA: TGTGCCAGCAGTCATCCATGGACTAGCGGGAGGGCCTACAATGAGCAGTTCTTC.